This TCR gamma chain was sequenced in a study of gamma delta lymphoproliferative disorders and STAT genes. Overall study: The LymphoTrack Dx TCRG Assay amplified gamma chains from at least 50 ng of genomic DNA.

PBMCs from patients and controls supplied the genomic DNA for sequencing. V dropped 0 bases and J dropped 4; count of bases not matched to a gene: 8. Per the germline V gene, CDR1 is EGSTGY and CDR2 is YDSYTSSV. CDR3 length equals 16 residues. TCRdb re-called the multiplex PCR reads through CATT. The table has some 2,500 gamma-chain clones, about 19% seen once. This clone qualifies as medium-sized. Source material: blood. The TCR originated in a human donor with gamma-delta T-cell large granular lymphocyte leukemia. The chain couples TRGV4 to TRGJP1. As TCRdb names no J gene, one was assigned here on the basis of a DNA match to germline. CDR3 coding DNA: TGTGCCACCTGGGATGGGCTGGGGGTCACTGGTTGGTTCAAGATATTT. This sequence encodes CATWDGLGVTGWFKIF.